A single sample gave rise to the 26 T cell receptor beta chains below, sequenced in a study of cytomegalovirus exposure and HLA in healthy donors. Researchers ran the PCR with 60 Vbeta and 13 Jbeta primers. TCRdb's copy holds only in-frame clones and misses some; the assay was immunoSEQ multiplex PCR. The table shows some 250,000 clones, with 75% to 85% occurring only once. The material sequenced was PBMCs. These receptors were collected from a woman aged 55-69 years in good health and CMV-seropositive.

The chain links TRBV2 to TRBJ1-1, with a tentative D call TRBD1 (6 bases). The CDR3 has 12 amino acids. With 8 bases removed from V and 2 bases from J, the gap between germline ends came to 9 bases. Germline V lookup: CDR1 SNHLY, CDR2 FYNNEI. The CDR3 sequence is CASLDSNTEAFF. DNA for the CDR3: TGTGCCAGCCTGGACAGTAACACTGAAGCTTTCTTT. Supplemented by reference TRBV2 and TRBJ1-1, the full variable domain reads EPEVTQTPSHQVTQMGQEVILRCVPISNHLYFYWYRQILGQKVEFLVSFYNNEISEKSEIFDDQFSVERPDGSNFTLKIRSTKLEDSAMYFCASLDSNTEAFFGQGTRLTVV.

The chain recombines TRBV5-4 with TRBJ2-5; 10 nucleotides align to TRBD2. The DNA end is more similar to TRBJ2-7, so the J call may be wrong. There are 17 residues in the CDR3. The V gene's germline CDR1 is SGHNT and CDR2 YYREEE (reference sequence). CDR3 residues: CASSRASGSLSSYEQYF. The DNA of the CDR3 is TGTGCCAGCAGCCGCGCTAGCGGGAGTCTCAGCTCCTACGAGCAGTACTTC.

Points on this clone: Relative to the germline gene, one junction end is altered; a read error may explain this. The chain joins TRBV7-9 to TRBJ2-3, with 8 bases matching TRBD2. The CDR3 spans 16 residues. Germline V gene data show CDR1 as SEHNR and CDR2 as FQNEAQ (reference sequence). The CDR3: CSSSLAGRGRTDTQYF. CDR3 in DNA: TGTTCCAGCAGCTTAGCGGGGAGGGGCCGCACAGATACGCAGTATTTT.

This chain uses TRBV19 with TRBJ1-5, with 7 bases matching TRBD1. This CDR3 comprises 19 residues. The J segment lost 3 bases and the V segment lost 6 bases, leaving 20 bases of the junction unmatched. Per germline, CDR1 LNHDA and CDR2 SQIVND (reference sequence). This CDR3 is CASSGIVRGQSSPNQPQHF. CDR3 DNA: TGTGCCAGTAGCGGGATAGTTCGGGGACAGTCATCCCCCAATCAGCCCCAGCATTTT. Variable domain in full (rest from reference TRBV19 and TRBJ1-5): DGGITQSPKYLFRKEGQNVTLSCEQNLNHDAMYWYRQDPGQGLRLIYYSQIVNDFQKGDIAEGYSVSREKKESFPLTVTSAQKNPTAFYLCASSGIVRGQSSPNQPQHFGDGTRLSIL.

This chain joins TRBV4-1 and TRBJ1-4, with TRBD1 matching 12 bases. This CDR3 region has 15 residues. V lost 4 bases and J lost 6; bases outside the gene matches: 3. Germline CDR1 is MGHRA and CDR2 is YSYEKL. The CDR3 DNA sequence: TGCGCCAGCAGCCGGGGGACAGGGGGCGATGAAAAACTGTTTTTT. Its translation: CASSRGTGGDEKLFF.

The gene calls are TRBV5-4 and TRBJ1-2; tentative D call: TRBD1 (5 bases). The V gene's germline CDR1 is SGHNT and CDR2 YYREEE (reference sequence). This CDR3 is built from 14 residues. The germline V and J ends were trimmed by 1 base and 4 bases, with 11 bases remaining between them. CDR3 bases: TGTGCCAGCAGCTTGTGGGGTCAGGGCTATGGCTACACCTTC. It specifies CASSLWGQGYGYTF.

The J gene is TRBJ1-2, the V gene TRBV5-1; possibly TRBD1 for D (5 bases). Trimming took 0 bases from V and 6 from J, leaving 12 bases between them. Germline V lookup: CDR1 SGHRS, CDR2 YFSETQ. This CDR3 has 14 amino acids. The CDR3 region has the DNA TGCGCCAGCAGCTTGGAGGAGGGGTGGGATGGCTACACCTTC. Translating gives CASSLEEGWDGYTF.

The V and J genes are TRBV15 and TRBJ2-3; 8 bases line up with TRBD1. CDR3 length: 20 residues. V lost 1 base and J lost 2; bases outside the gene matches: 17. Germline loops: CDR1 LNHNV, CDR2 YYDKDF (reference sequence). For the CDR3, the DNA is TGTGCCACCAGCAGAGTGATCCTCGGACAGGGAGACCCAATCACAGATACGCAGTATTTT. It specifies CATSRVILGQGDPITDTQYF.

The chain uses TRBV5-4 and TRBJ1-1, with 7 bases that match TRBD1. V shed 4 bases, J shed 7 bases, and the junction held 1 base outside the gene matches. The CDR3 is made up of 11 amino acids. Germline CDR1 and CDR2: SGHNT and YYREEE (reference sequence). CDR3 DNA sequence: TGTGCCAGCAGCGGGGACAGTGAAGCTTTCTTT. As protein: CASSGDSEAFF. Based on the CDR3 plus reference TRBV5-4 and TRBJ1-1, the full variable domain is ETGVTQSPTHLIKTRGQQVTLRCSSQSGHNTVSWYQQALGQGPQFIFQYYREEENGRGNFPPRFSGLQFPNYSSELNVNALELDDSALYLCASSGDSEAFFGQGTRLTVV.

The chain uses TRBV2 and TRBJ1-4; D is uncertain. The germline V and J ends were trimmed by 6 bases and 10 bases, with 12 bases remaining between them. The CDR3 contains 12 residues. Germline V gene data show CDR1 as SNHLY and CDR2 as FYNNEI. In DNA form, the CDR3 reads TGTGCCAGCAGGGACTTGGATGCAAAACTGTTTTTT. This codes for CASRDLDAKLFF.

The CDR3 DNA follows: TGTGCCAGCAGTTTCTCGGTGGGCCAGCCCCAGCATTTT. Its protein is CASSFSVGQPQHF. The J gene is TRBJ1-5, the V gene TRBV27, with no clear D. CDR1 is MNHEY, CDR2 SMNVEV, per germline (reference sequence). Trimming took off 3 bases at V and 7 bases at J, with 10 bases between the two ends. The CDR3 has 13 amino acids.

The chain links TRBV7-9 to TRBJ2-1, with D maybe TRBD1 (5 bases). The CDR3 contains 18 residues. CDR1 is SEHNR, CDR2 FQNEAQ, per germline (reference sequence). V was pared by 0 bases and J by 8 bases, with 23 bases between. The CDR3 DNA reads TGTGCCAGCAGCTTAGCGCTCTTTCGCCCGACTGGGGCGGATGAGCAGTTCTTC. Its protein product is CASSLALFRPTGADEQFF.

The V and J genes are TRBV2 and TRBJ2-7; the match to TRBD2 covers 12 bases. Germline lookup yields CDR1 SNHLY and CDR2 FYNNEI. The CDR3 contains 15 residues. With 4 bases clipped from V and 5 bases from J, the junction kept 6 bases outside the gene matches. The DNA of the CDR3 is TGTGCCAGCAGTGCCTTCGGACTAGCGGGGAACGAGCAGTACTTC. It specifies CASSAFGLAGNEQYF.

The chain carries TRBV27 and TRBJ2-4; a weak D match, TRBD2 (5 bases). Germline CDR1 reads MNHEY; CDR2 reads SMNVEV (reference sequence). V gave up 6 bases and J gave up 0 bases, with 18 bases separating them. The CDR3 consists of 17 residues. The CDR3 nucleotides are TGTGCCAGCAGCCCTGCGGGTTGGTGGATAGCCAAAAACATTCAGTACTTC. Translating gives CASSPAGWWIAKNIQYF.

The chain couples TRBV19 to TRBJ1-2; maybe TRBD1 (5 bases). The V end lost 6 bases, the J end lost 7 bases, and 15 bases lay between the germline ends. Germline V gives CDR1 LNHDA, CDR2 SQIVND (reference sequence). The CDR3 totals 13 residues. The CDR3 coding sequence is TGTGCCAGTAGGTCTCCCGGCCAGGGTGGCTACACCTTC. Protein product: CASRSPGQGGYTF.

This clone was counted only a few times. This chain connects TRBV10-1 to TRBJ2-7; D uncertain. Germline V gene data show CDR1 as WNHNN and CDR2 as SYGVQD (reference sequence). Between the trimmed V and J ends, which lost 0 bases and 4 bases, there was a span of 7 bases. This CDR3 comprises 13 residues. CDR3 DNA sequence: TGCGCCAGCAGTGAGTCAACCAGGTACGAGCAGTACTTC. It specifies CASSESTRYEQYF.

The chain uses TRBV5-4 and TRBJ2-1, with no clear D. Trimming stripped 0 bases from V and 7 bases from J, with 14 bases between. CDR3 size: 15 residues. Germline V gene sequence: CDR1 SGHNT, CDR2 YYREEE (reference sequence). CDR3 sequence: CASSLEGFSLNEQFF. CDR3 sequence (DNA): TGTGCCAGCAGCTTGGAAGGATTTAGCCTTAATGAGCAGTTCTTC.

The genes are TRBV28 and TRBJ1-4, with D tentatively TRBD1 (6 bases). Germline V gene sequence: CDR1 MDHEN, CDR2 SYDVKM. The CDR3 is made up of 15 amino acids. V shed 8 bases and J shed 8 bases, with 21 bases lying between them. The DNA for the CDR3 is TGTGCCAGCTGCCGATTTCCGCCGACAGGAGAAAAACTGTTTTTT. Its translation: CASCRFPPTGEKLFF.

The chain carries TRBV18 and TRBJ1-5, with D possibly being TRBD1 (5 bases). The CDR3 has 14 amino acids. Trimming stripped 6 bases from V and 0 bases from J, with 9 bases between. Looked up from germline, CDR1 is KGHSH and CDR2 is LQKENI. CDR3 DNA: TGTGCCAGCTCGCCCGGGGGTAGCAATCAGCCCCAGCATTTT. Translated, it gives CASSPGGSNQPQHF.

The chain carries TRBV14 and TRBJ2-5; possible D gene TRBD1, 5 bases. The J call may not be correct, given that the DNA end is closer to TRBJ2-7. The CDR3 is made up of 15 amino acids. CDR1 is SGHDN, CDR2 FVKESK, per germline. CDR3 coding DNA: TGTGCCAGCAGCCAAGAAGGACATCTCTCCTACGAGCAGTACTTC. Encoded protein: CASSQEGHLSYEQYF.

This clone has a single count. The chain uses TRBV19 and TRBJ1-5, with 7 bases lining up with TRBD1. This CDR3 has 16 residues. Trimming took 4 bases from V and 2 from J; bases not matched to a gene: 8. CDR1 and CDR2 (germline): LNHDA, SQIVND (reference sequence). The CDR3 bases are TGTGCCAGTAGTACGACAGGGAGGATGGGCAATCAGCCCCAGCATTTT. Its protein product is CASSTTGRMGNQPQHF.

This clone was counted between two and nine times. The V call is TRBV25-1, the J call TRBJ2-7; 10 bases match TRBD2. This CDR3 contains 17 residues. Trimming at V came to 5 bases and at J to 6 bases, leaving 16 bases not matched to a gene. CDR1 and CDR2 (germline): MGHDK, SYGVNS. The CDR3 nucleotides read TGTGCCAGCAGTCAGACGGGTACTAGCGGGATAGGTCGCGAGCAGTACTTC. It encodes CASSQTGTSGIGREQYF.

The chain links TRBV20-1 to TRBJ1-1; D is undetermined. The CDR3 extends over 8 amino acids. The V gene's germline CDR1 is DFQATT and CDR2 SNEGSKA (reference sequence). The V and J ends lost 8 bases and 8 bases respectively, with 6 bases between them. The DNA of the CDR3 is TGCAGTCCCTCCGAAGCTTTCTTT. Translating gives CSPSEAFF.

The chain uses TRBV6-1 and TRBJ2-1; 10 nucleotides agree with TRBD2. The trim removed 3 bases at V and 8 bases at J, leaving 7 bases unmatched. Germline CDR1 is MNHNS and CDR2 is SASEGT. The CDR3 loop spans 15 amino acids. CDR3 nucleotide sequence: TGTGCCAGCAGTGACGCTAGCGGGAGATTAGATGAGCAGTTCTTC. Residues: CASSDASGRLDEQFF.

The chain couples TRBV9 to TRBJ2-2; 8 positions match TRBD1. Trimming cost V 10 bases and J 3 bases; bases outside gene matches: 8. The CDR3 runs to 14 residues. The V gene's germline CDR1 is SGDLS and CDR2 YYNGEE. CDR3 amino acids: CASQGARDTGELFF. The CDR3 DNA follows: TGTGCCTCCCAGGGGGCGCGCGACACCGGGGAGCTGTTTTTT.

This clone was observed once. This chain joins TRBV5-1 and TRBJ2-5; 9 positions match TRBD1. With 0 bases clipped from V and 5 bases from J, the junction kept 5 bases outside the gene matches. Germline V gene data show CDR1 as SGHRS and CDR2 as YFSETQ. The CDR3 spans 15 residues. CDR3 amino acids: CASSLGQGGMETQYF. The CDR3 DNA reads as TGCGCCAGCAGCTTGGGACAGGGGGGAATGGAGACCCAGTACTTC. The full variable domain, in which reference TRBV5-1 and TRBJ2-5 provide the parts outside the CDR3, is KAGVTQTPRYLIKTRGQQVTLSCSPISGHRSVSWYQQTPGQGLQFLFEYFSETQRNKGNFPGRFSGRQFSNSRSEMNVSTLELGDSALYLCASSLGQGGMETQYFGPGTRLLVL.